This T cell receptor beta chain was identified during a study of T cell responses to AZD1222 COVID-19 vaccine. Study information: Recipients boosted at about 4 weeks or about 12 weeks are pooled. Points from the study as a whole: It should be noted that donors were predominantly white British and more often female, and clonal diversity was possibly underestimated. The peak T cell response came first, and repertoires were sampled only after it. The CD4 TCRs associated with vaccination extended across spike and predominated at 160-218 and 743-854.

The V and J ends lost 3 bases and 3 bases respectively, with 14 bases between them. This CDR3 spans 15 amino acids. Germline loops: CDR1 MDHEN, CDR2 SYDVKM. Measured with immunoSEQ multiplex PCR; TCRdb has only the in-frame clones, and not every one. The sample records 100,000 or so clones, 88% being singletons. Concerning this clone: Its matching antigen is unknown.

This clonotype was obtained from an adult in good health. The specimen comprised peripheral blood, sampled on day 0 of AZD1222 vaccination. The chain links TRBV28 to TRBJ1-2; D is undetermined. As DNA, the CDR3 is TGTGCCAGCAGTTTGGGTGACAAAAGGGACTATGGCTACACCTTC. Its translation: CASSLGDKRDYGYTF.